A single sample is the source of the 29 T cell receptor beta chains below, sequenced in a study of cytotoxic CD8 clonotypes in ibrutinib-treated CLL. Only in-frame clones appear in the TCRdb table, and some are missing; sequencing was by immunoSEQ multiplex PCR. Of hundreds of thousands of clones listed, 60% to 75% are singletons. This specimen was PBMCs, taken after 24 months of ibrutinib treatment. These receptors came from a human donor with chronic lymphocytic leukemia.

The V call is TRBV7-9, the J call TRBJ2-7; 8 bases match TRBD2. This CDR3 has 14 residues. Germline V gene sequence: CDR1 SEHNR, CDR2 FQNEAQ (reference sequence). With V trimmed by 2 bases and J by 4 bases, 4 bases remained unmatched. The CDR3 protein is CASSLSGSSYEQYF. CDR3 coding DNA: TGTGCCAGCAGCTTAAGCGGGAGTTCTTACGAGCAGTACTTC.

This chain links TRBV2 with TRBJ2-2, with a tentative D call TRBD1 (5 bases). Trimming removed 10 bases from V and 2 bases from J, with 11 bases in between. The length of the CDR3 is 13 residues. Germline values: CDR1 SNHLY, CDR2 FYNNEI. The CDR3 region is CATVTGNTGELFF. The DNA of the CDR3 is TGTGCCACCGTTACAGGCAACACCGGGGAGCTGTTTTTT.

The CDR3 here is CASSFTSAPYNEQFF. The CDR3 bases are TGCGCCAGCAGCTTCACTAGCGCACCTTACAATGAGCAGTTCTTC. The rearrangement links TRBV5-1 to TRBJ2-1; 7 bases agree with TRBD2. Germline values: CDR1 SGHRS, CDR2 YFSETQ. The CDR3 contains 15 residues. Trimming removed 2 bases from V and 4 bases from J; junction bases left unmatched: 6. The variable domain in full, with the rest retrieved from reference TRBV5-1 and TRBJ2-1, is KAGVTQTPRYLIKTRGQQVTLSCSPISGHRSVSWYQQTPGQGLQFLFEYFSETQRNKGNFPGRFSGRQFSNSRSEMNVSTLELGDSALYLCASSFTSAPYNEQFFGPGTRLTVL.

The V call is TRBV13, the J call TRBJ2-6; D not resolved. The CDR3 extends over 13 amino acids. V was cut by 3 bases and J by 3 bases, with 3 bases left in between. Germline V lookup: CDR1 PRHDT, CDR2 FYEKMQ (reference sequence). CDR3 in DNA: TGTGCCAGCAGCTTGTATGGGGCCAACGTCCTGACTTTC. As protein: CASSLYGANVLTF. Full variable domain (outside the CDR3, taken from reference TRBV13 and TRBJ2-6): AAGVIQSPRHLIKEKRETATLKCYPIPRHDTVYWYQQGPGQDPQFLISFYEKMQSDKGSIPDRFSAQQFSDYHSELNMSSLELGDSALYFCASSLYGANVLTFGAGSRLTVL.

The chain links TRBV7-2 to TRBJ2-5; 9 nucleotides match TRBD2. Germline values: CDR1 SGHTA, CDR2 FQGNSA. J was trimmed by 7 bases and V by 1 base; bases with no gene match: 7. CDR3 length equals 15 residues. The CDR3 DNA reads TGTGCCAGCAGCTTAGATTGGACTAGCGAGAGGACCCAGTACTTC. Residues: CASSLDWTSERTQYF.

This clone has only a few counts. The gene calls are TRBV5-1 and TRBJ2-7, with TRBD2 as a possible D gene (5 bases). This CDR3 comprises 15 residues. Looked up from germline, CDR1 is SGHRS and CDR2 is YFSETQ. With 2 bases removed from V and 0 bases from J, the gap between germline ends came to 12 bases. The CDR3 region is CASSFARGPSYEQYF. DNA for the CDR3: TGCGCCAGCAGCTTCGCGCGAGGGCCCTCCTACGAGCAGTACTTC.

This clone has only one observation. The chain joins TRBV5-1 to TRBJ1-2, with D uncertain. The V gene's germline CDR1 is SGHRS and CDR2 YFSETQ. V was shortened by 0 bases and J by 3 bases, with 6 bases between the two germline ends. The length of the CDR3 is 13 residues. The CDR3 loop is CASSLVADYGYTF. The CDR3 nucleotides read TGCGCCAGCAGCTTGGTTGCGGACTATGGCTACACCTTC.

J is TRBJ2-3 and V is TRBV6-1, with 8 bases aligning to TRBD1. The ends lost 7 bases at V and 6 bases at J; junction bases unmatched: 12. CDR3 length: 15 amino acids. Germline V gives CDR1 MNHNS, CDR2 SASEGT. For the CDR3, the DNA is TGTGCCAGCAAGTGGGACAGGTCGGAGGTGGATACGCAGTATTTT. Amino acid sequence: CASKWDRSEVDTQYF.

This rearrangement joins TRBV19 to TRBJ1-3; TRBD1 might be the D (6 bases). V was shortened by 6 bases and J by 8 bases, with 17 bases between the two germline ends. The CDR3 consists of 14 residues. Germline V lookup: CDR1 LNHDA, CDR2 SQIVND (reference sequence). CDR3 loop: CASRGASSEDTIYF. The CDR3 bases are TGTGCCAGTAGGGGGGCTTCCAGCGAAGACACCATATATTTT.

V and J are TRBV6-1 and TRBJ2-5; 11 bases agree with TRBD1. The J call may be faulty, since TRBJ2-7 better matches the DNA end. This CDR3 comprises 15 residues. The germline CDR1 and CDR2 sequences are MNHNS and SASEGT. The CDR3 DNA reads TGTGCCAGCAGTACCCGGGACAGGGGGTTCTACGAGCAGTACTTC. Its protein product is CASSTRDRGFYEQYF.

Only one count was recorded for this clone. This sequence joins TRBV9 and TRBJ1-1; 7 bases fit TRBD1. The CDR3 extends over 14 amino acids. V was clipped by 4 bases and J by 5 bases; unmatched bases: 8. The V gene's germline CDR1 is SGDLS and CDR2 YYNGEE. The DNA of the CDR3 is TGTGCCAGCAGCATCTCGACAGGGAGGACTGAAGCTTTCTTT. Protein: CASSISTGRTEAFF.

This clone was counted a single time. The chain has TRBV7-8 and TRBJ1-1, with no clear D. Per germline, CDR1 SGHVS and CDR2 FQNEAQ. Trimming cost V 1 base and J 3 bases, with 6 bases left between them. The CDR3 runs 13 residues. The CDR3 region has the DNA TGTGCCAGCAGCTTAGACGCTTACACTGAAGCTTTCTTT. It codes for CASSLDAYTEAFF. Combining the CDR3 with reference TRBV7-8 and TRBJ1-1 gives the whole variable domain GAGVSQSPRYKVAKRGQDVALRCDPISGHVSLFWYQQALGQGPEFLTYFQNEAQLDKSGLPSDRFFAERPEGSVSTLKIQRTQQEDSAVYLCASSLDAYTEAFFGQGTRLTVV.

The chain carries TRBV6-6 and TRBJ1-1; 7 bases line up with TRBD1. Germline V gives CDR1 MNHNY, CDR2 SVGAGI (reference sequence). V was pared by 0 bases and J by 3 bases, with 7 bases of the junction left unmatched. There are 16 residues in the CDR3. The CDR3 DNA is TGTGCCAGCAGTTACTCGAGAACCCAGGGGGACACTGAAGCTTTCTTT. It yields the protein CASSYSRTQGDTEAFF.

The rearrangement uses TRBV6-6 and TRBJ2-5; maybe TRBD2 (6 bases). In germline, CDR1 is MNHNY, CDR2 SVGAGI (reference sequence). Trimming left V 6 bases short and J 1 base short, with 18 bases between. This CDR3 region has 16 residues. CDR3 coding DNA: TGTGCCAGCAGCCTTGGGGTGGGAGGTATCCAAGAGACCCAGTACTTC. Protein: CASSLGVGGIQETQYF.

J is TRBJ2-3 and V is TRBV13; D might be TRBD1 or TRBD2, each matching 6 bases. V was clipped by 8 bases and J by 3 bases, with 15 bases between them. The CDR3 runs 14 residues. Germline loops: CDR1 PRHDT, CDR2 FYEKMQ (reference sequence). DNA for the CDR3: TGTGCCAGCCAAGAGGGGGGCCAGACAGATACGCAGTATTTT. It specifies CASQEGGQTDTQYF.

This chain uses TRBV2 with TRBJ1-5, with TRBD1 as a possible D gene (6 bases). This CDR3 is 15 amino acids long. V was shortened by 6 bases and J by 0 bases, with 12 bases between the two germline ends. Germline CDR1 SNHLY, CDR2 FYNNEI. CDR3 sequence: CASRTGRNSNQPQHF. CDR3 sequence (DNA): TGTGCCAGCAGGACAGGACGAAATAGCAATCAGCCCCAGCATTTT.

The rearrangement links TRBV6-5 to TRBJ2-1; D might be TRBD2 (7 bases). V was clipped by 4 bases and J by 6 bases, with 16 bases between them. The CDR3 loop spans 15 amino acids. The V gene's germline CDR1 is MNHEY and CDR2 SVGAGI. The CDR3 nucleotides read TGTGCCAGCAGTTCTGGGGGGGCCGGTGGCAATGAGCAGTTCTTC. This sequence encodes CASSSGGAGGNEQFF.

The sample holds one count of this clone. Other DNA sequences from this sample encode an identical CDR3 as well. The chain joins TRBV7-9 to TRBJ1-5; no firm D call. Germline V gene data show CDR1 as SEHNR and CDR2 as FQNEAQ (reference sequence). CDR3 length equals 12 residues. Between the trimmed V and J ends, which lost 1 base and 6 bases, there was a span of 4 bases. The CDR3: CASSLGGQPQHF. Here the CDR3 DNA reads TGTGCCAGCAGCTTAGGAGGTCAGCCCCAGCATTTT.

The J gene is TRBJ2-7, the V gene TRBV9, with a tentative D call TRBD2 (5 bases). V lost 4 bases, J lost 6 bases, and 20 bases lay in between. Germline CDR1 reads SGDLS; CDR2 reads YYNGEE. The CDR3 length is 15 residues. The CDR3 nucleotides read TGTGCCAGCAGCACGTCCCCCGGGGAGCAAAGCGAGCAGTACTTC. Residues: CASSTSPGEQSEQYF. Using reference TRBV9 and TRBJ2-7 for the parts outside the CDR3, the full variable domain is DSGVTQTPKHLITATGQRVTLRCSPRSGDLSVYWYQQSLDQGLQFLIQYYNGEERAKGNILERFSAQQFPDLHSELNLSSLELGDSALYFCASSTSPGEQSEQYFGPGTRLTVT.

The J gene is TRBJ2-2, the V gene TRBV19; D is perhaps TRBD1 or TRBD2 (5 bases each). V lost 6 bases and J 2 bases, leaving 22 bases between the germline ends. Germline V lookup: CDR1 LNHDA, CDR2 SQIVND (reference sequence). CDR3 size: 18 residues. CDR3 sequence (DNA): TGTGCCAGTAGCGGGGCGGCAGGGATCCTTGTAAACACCGGGGAGCTGTTTTTT. This encodes CASSGAAGILVNTGELFF.

This clone was seen at least ten times. V usage is TRBV10-3 and J usage is TRBJ2-6; D is possibly TRBD1 (5 bases). CDR3 length equals 14 residues. Germline V gives CDR1 ENHRY, CDR2 SYGVKD. V lost 6 bases, J lost 1 base, and 7 bases lay in between. The chain's CDR3 is CAISQGSGANVLTF. The CDR3, as DNA: TGTGCCATCAGCCAGGGTTCTGGGGCCAACGTCCTGACTTTC.

This clone was counted once. The rearrangement joins TRBV27 to TRBJ2-1; the match to TRBD1 covers 9 bases. J lost 6 bases, V lost 6 bases, and 9 bases had no gene match. The CDR3 loop spans 15 amino acids. Per the germline V gene, CDR1 is MNHEY and CDR2 is SMNVEV (reference sequence). Here the CDR3 reads CASRQGTGWRNEQFF. The DNA of the CDR3 is TGTGCCAGCAGGCAAGGGACAGGGTGGCGCAATGAGCAGTTCTTC.

The J gene is TRBJ1-5, the V gene TRBV2; D gene ambiguous. The CDR3 totals 14 residues. Trimming cost V 6 bases and J 5 bases, with 14 bases left between them. The germline V gene has CDR1 SNHLY and CDR2 FYNNEI. The CDR3 coding sequence is TGTGCCAGCAGAACTAGGACGGAAGATCAGCCCCAGCATTTT. Protein product: CASRTRTEDQPQHF.

The rearrangement joins TRBV27 to TRBJ2-1; possibly TRBD1 or TRBD2 for D (5 bases each). Germline V lookup: CDR1 MNHEY, CDR2 SMNVEV (reference sequence). CDR3 size: 14 residues. Deletions cut 2 bases from V and 6 bases from J, with 11 bases between. CDR3 residues: CASSLPGPGNEQFF. The CDR3 DNA follows: TGTGCCAGCAGTTTACCGGGACCGGGCAATGAGCAGTTCTTC.

The CDR3: CASSLQGAYEQYF. DNA for the CDR3: TGTGCCAGCAGCTTACAGGGGGCCTACGAGCAGTACTTC. This rearrangement joins TRBV7-2 to TRBJ2-7; 7 bases fit TRBD1. Germline V gene data show CDR1 as SGHTA and CDR2 as FQGNSA. The CDR3 loop spans 13 amino acids. The J segment lost 2 bases and the V segment lost 2 bases, leaving 0 bases of the junction unmatched.

This clone turned up a few times. The chain's CDR3 is CSATRGDIQYF. In nucleotides, the CDR3 is TGCAGCGCTACGAGGGGGGACATTCAGTACTTC. The rearrangement links TRBV29-1 to TRBJ2-4; D is tentatively TRBD1 or TRBD2 (6 bases each). From germline, CDR1 is SQVTM and CDR2 ANQGSEA. Between the trimmed V and J ends, which lost 7 bases and 8 bases, there was a span of 12 bases. The CDR3 is 11 residues long.

The V call is TRBV2, the J call TRBJ2-7; D gene uncertain. Between the trimmed V and J ends, which lost 4 bases and 6 bases, there was a span of 13 bases. This CDR3 region has 13 residues. Germline values: CDR1 SNHLY, CDR2 FYNNEI. The DNA for the CDR3 is TGTGCCAGCAGTGGAACGGGTCCAGGCGAGCAGTACTTC. Translated, it gives CASSGTGPGEQYF.

This chain links TRBV4-2 with TRBJ1-2; D unresolved. Trimming shortened V by 0 bases and J by 1 base, and 12 bases separated the two germline ends. The CDR3 spans 16 residues. Germline loops: CDR1 LGHNA, CDR2 YNFKEQ. CDR3 amino acids: CASSQEPGSFNYGYTF. CDR3 DNA: TGTGCCAGCAGCCAAGAGCCGGGTTCCTTTAACTATGGCTACACCTTC.

This clone was found a few times. The chain employs TRBV7-2 and TRBJ2-7, with 11 bases that match TRBD2. The CDR3 extends over 15 amino acids. Trimming at V came to 5 bases and at J to 4 bases, leaving 7 bases not matched to a gene. Germline V lookup: CDR1 SGHTA, CDR2 FQGNSA. CDR3 bases: TGTGCCAGCAGCCTGACGACTAGCGGGATTTACGAGCAGTACTTC. Its translation is CASSLTTSGIYEQYF.